The next 31 T cell receptor beta chains were all read from a single sample in a study of regulatory T cells in long-lasting Graves disease. Combining iRepertoire HTBI primers with Arm-PCR of CDR3 regions, the authors built TCR beta libraries. Each CDR3 protein is one row after TCRdb ran MiXCR on the multiplex PCR reads. The sample lists around 450,000 distinct CDR3 sequences; approximately 21% were seen once. The time point is: persistent/refractory GD, antithyroid drugs over 5 years with positive TRAb. TCR sequences were obtained from RNA taken from PBMCs. The sequencing used peripheral blood mononuclear cells (PBMCs), collected when the disease was refractory, from a patient treated with antithyroid drugs. These receptors were taken from a female donor with Graves disease.

CDR3 loop: CASNIRAPHNEKLFF. Written as DNA, the CDR3 is TGTGCCAGCAATATCAGGGCCCCTCATAATGAAAAACTGTTTTTT. The chain has TRBV28 and TRBJ1-4; D is perhaps TRBD1 (5 bases). The CDR3 has 15 amino acids. Trimming cost V 7 bases and J 4 bases, with 16 bases left between them. Germline CDR1 MDHEN, CDR2 SYDVKM.

This clonotype was picked up a small number of times. The chain is built from TRBV30 and TRBJ1-1; D might be TRBD1 (5 bases). The CDR3 is 12 amino acids. Trimming took 2 bases from V and 5 from J, leaving 9 bases between them. Germline V gene data show CDR1 as GTSNPN and CDR2 as SVGIG (reference sequence). This chain's CDR3 is CAWSLGGTEAFF. The CDR3 nucleotides read TGTGCCTGGAGTTTGGGGGGAACTGAAGCTTTCTTT.

This clonotype was detected a few times. This chain uses TRBV13 with TRBJ2-5; D is tentatively TRBD1 or TRBD2 (6 bases each). The length of the CDR3 is 14 residues. Germline V gene lookup returns CDR1 PRHDT and CDR2 FYEKMQ (reference sequence). V lost 5 bases to trimming and J lost 3 bases, with 13 bases between them. CDR3 nucleotides: TGTGCCAGCAGCCCCTGGGGGGCGGAAGAGACCCAGTACTTC. Encoded protein: CASSPWGAEETQYF.

The table lists this clonotype with many counts. The rearrangement uses TRBV28 and TRBJ2-7; D gene uncertain. CDR3 length: 10 residues. Trimming shortened V by 6 bases and J by 4 bases, and 4 bases separated the two germline ends. Germline CDR1 and CDR2: MDHEN and SYDVKM. The CDR3 is CASSGYEQYF. The CDR3 DNA is TGTGCCAGCAGCGGTTACGAGCAGTACTTC.

The gene calls are TRBV12-3 or TRBV12-4 and TRBJ2-5, with 10 bases aligning to TRBD2. This CDR3 contains 17 residues. After removal of 3 bases from V and 5 bases from J, the junction contained 12 bases not matched to a gene. The CDR3 DNA follows: TGTGCCAGCAGTTTTACCGGGACTAGCGCCTTATCGGAGACCCAGTACTTC. This codes for CASSFTGTSALSETQYF.

CDR3 residues: CASSFPGSQETQYF. The CDR3 DNA reads TGTGCCAGCAGCTTCCCAGGGTCCCAAGAGACCCAGTACTTC. The V call is TRBV7-2, the J call TRBJ2-5; weak D call: TRBD1 (5 bases). Germline lookup yields CDR1 SGHTA and CDR2 FQGNSA. V dropped 3 bases and J dropped 1 base, with 9 bases sitting between them. CDR3 length equals 14 residues.

The chain is built from TRBV12-3 or TRBV12-4 and TRBJ1-2, with D tentatively TRBD1 (6 bases). The V end was cut by 2 bases, the J end by 8 bases, with 21 bases between. The length of the CDR3 is 16 residues. DNA of the CDR3: TGTGCCAGCAGTTTACAGGGCTCCGACAGGCCGGGAGGCTACACCTTC. Residues: CASSLQGSDRPGGYTF.

Ten or more counts support this clonotype. The chain uses TRBV27 and TRBJ1-2; D uncertain. This CDR3 has 14 residues. Trimming shortened V by 4 bases and J by 0 bases, and 9 bases separated the two germline ends. Germline lookup yields CDR1 MNHEY and CDR2 SMNVEV (reference sequence). CDR3 sequence reads: CASSSRRTNYGYTF. The DNA of the CDR3 is TGTGCCAGCAGTTCCAGACGGACTAACTATGGCTACACCTTC.

As DNA, the CDR3 is TGTGCCACCAGTGACAACCGGGACAGGGTCTACGAGCAGTACTTC. The encoded protein is CATSDNRDRVYEQYF. The gene calls are TRBV24-1 and TRBJ2-7; 9 bases line up with TRBD1. The germline V gene has CDR1 KGHDR and CDR2 SFDVKD. V gave up 4 bases and J gave up 3 bases; unmatched junction bases: 6. This CDR3 has 15 residues.

The chain couples TRBV4-1 to TRBJ2-5; 7 bases line up with TRBD1. The junction had 13 bases not matched to a gene; V was cut back by 3 bases and J by 9 bases. The germline CDR1 and CDR2 sequences are MGHRA and YSYEKL. This CDR3 has 15 residues. CDR3 in amino acids: CASSQDPGTVWAQYF. CDR3 in DNA: TGCGCCAGCAGCCAGGATCCCGGGACAGTCTGGGCCCAGTACTTC.

J is TRBJ1-5 and V is TRBV12-3 or TRBV12-4, with unresolved D. CDR3 length: 15 amino acids. V lost 1 base and J 1 base, leaving 8 bases between the germline ends. CDR3 bases: TGTGCCAGCAGTTTAGGGGCCAGCAGCAATCAGCCCCAGCATTTT. Protein sequence: CASSLGASSNQPQHF.

There are many counts of this clonotype. This chain connects TRBV6-5 to TRBJ1-2; 7 bases are shared with TRBD1. The CDR3 runs to 14 residues. V was pared by 3 bases and J by 2 bases, with 3 bases of the junction left unmatched. CDR1 and CDR2 from the germline V gene are MNHEY and SVGAGI. The CDR3 reads CASSYVDRNYGYTF. CDR3 in DNA: TGTGCCAGCAGTTATGTGGACAGGAACTATGGCTACACCTTC.

This clonotype was counted at least ten times. For the CDR3, the DNA is TGTGCCAGCAGCTTAACTAGGCTGAACACTGAAGCTTTCTTT. Its translation: CASSLTRLNTEAFF. The chain is built from TRBV7-8 and TRBJ1-1; no firm D call. The germline gives CDR1 SGHVS, CDR2 FQNEAQ. The CDR3 runs to 14 residues. Deletions cut 2 bases from V and 0 bases from J, with 7 bases between.

This clonotype was detected only a few times. This sequence joins TRBV6-2 or TRBV6-3 and TRBJ2-1; 7 nucleotides agree with TRBD2. CDR3 length: 17 residues. V shed 5 bases, J shed 8 bases, and the junction held 18 bases outside the gene matches. Per germline, CDR1 MNHEY and CDR2 SVGEGT. For the CDR3, the DNA is TGTGCCAGCAGTGAAAATCTAGCGGAGTTTGTGGGGCATGAGCAGTTCTTC. Translating it yields CASSENLAEFVGHEQFF.

The V gene is TRBV7-9, the J gene TRBJ2-5; TRBD1 matches at 10 bases. V shed 7 bases, J shed 4 bases, and the junction held 9 bases outside the gene matches. Germline loops: CDR1 SEHNR, CDR2 FQNEAQ (reference sequence). This CDR3 comprises 15 residues. CDR3 nucleotides: TGTGCCAGCACCCCGACCGGACAGGGGGGAGAGACCCAGTACTTC. Its protein is CASTPTGQGGETQYF.

This sequence joins TRBV19 and TRBJ2-5; D remains ambiguous. Trimming stripped 6 bases from V and 3 bases from J, with 20 bases between. Germline loops: CDR1 LNHDA, CDR2 SQIVND (reference sequence). There are 16 residues in the CDR3. The CDR3 DNA reads TGTGCCAGTAGAAAATTAGGAACTAACCCAGAAGAGACCCAGTACTTC. Translated: CASRKLGTNPEETQYF.

This clonotype was detected ten times or more. V is TRBV10-1 and J is TRBJ1-5; D not certain. The germline V gene encodes CDR1 WNHNN and CDR2 SYGVQD (reference sequence). This CDR3 contains 16 residues. V was trimmed by 2 bases and J by 0 bases, leaving 11 bases between them. CDR3 sequence reads: CASSEETLHSNQPQHF. The CDR3 bases are TGCGCCAGCAGTGAGGAGACACTTCATAGCAATCAGCCCCAGCATTTT.

The V call is TRBV20-1, the J call TRBJ2-7, with D perhaps TRBD1 or TRBD2 (6 bases each). CDR3 length: 13 amino acids. Trimming took off 3 bases at V and 3 bases at J, with 12 bases between the two ends. Germline V gene data show CDR1 as DFQATT and CDR2 as SNEGSKA (reference sequence). The CDR3 DNA reads as TGCAGTGCTAGTTTGCGGGGACACTACGAGCAGTACTTC. It is translated as CSASLRGHYEQYF.

This clonotype was seen repeatedly, ten times or more. The chain uses TRBV28 and TRBJ1-1, with no clear D. CDR1 and CDR2 (germline): MDHEN, SYDVKM. The CDR3 extends over 16 amino acids. Trimming shortened V by 5 bases and J by 0 bases, and 16 bases separated the two germline ends. This chain's CDR3 is CASSPPGGSLNTEAFF. CDR3 bases: TGTGCCAGCAGTCCTCCGGGAGGCTCCTTGAACACTGAAGCTTTCTTT.

The chain carries TRBV5-1 and TRBJ1-2; D perhaps matches TRBD1 (5 bases). The CDR3 covers 15 residues. Trimming shortened V by 0 bases and J by 3 bases, and 12 bases separated the two germline ends. Germline V gene lookup returns CDR1 SGHRS and CDR2 YFSETQ. CDR3 sequence (DNA): TGCGCCAGCAGCTTGGGGTGGCGGGGCGACTATGGCTACACCTTC. Its protein product is CASSLGWRGDYGYTF.

This clonotype was seen at least ten times. The rearrangement joins TRBV11-1 to TRBJ2-7; 12 bases are shared with TRBD2. This CDR3 region has 15 residues. J gave up 3 bases and V 3 bases, and 3 bases lay outside the gene matches. The V gene's germline CDR1 is SGHAT and CDR2 FQDESV (reference sequence). CDR3 bases: TGTGCCAGCAGCTTCCCACTAGCGGGAGGCTACGAGCAGTACTTC. It encodes CASSFPLAGGYEQYF.

The chain recombines TRBV30 with TRBJ1-5; D is ambiguous. The CDR3 consists of 14 residues. Germline V CDR1 and CDR2: GTSNPN, SVGIG (reference sequence). V lost 0 bases, J lost 3 bases, and 9 bases lay in between. CDR3 in DNA: TGTGCCTGGAGTGTTCGCCAGGTCAATCAGCCCCAGCATTTT. It codes for CAWSVRQVNQPQHF.

This clonotype has just a few counts. V is TRBV13 and J is TRBJ1-1, with 9 bases that match TRBD1. V trimming: 5 bases; J trimming: 5 bases; junction bases outside the gene matches: 9. The CDR3 has 15 amino acids. Looked up from germline, CDR1 is PRHDT and CDR2 is FYEKMQ (reference sequence). CDR3 sequence (DNA): TGTGCCAGCAGCATCACCTCCGGGACAGGGACTGAAGCTTTCTTT. Translation gives CASSITSGTGTEAFF.

This clonotype appeared a few times. The chain employs TRBV20-1 and TRBJ1-2; 8 nucleotides align to TRBD1. J gave up 7 bases and V 6 bases, and 13 bases lay outside the gene matches. In germline, CDR1 is DFQATT, CDR2 SNEGSKA (reference sequence). The CDR3 consists of 14 residues. Here the CDR3 DNA reads TGCAGTGCGGGGGGACAGGAGGCAACGAGTGGCTACACCTTC. Translated: CSAGGQEATSGYTF.

Remarks on this clonotype: A clone one base away is much larger, so this may be a read error. The chain recombines TRBV28 with TRBJ2-5; the match to TRBD1 covers 9 bases. V shed 4 bases and J 4 bases; nucleotides not matched to a gene: 16. CDR1 and CDR2 from the germline V gene are MDHEN and SYDVKM. The CDR3 is 18 amino acids. CDR3 sequence reads: CASSYLRSGTGKGETQYF. The CDR3, as DNA: TGTGCCAGCAGTTACCTTCGGAGCGGGACAGGGAAGGGAGAGACCCAGTACTTC.

In this sample, this clonotype turned up many times. The chain carries TRBV11-2 and TRBJ2-7; 7 nucleotides align to TRBD1. Germline V gives CDR1 SGHAT, CDR2 FQNNGV. Trimming removed 1 base from V and 2 bases from J; junction bases left unmatched: 8. This CDR3 spans 16 amino acids. For the CDR3, the DNA is TGTGCCAGCAGCTTAGCGAAAGGACAGGAGACCTACGAGCAGTACTTC. Translation gives CASSLAKGQETYEQYF.

This clonotype occurred once. This chain uses TRBV18 with TRBJ1-5; D remains ambiguous. In germline, CDR1 is KGHSH, CDR2 LQKENI. V was clipped by 3 bases and J by 2 bases, with 11 bases between them. The CDR3 is made up of 15 amino acids. The CDR3 nucleotides read TGTGCCAGCTCACCGTCGGATGGTGGCAATCAGCCCCAGCATTTT. It codes for CASSPSDGGNQPQHF. Supplemented by reference TRBV18 and TRBJ1-5, the full variable domain reads NAGVMQNPRHLVRRRGQEARLRCSPMKGHSHVYWYRQLPEEGLKFMVYLQKENIIDESGMPKERFSAEFPKEGPSILRIQQVVRGDSAAYFCASSPSDGGNQPQHFGDGTRLSIL.

This clonotype was counted ten times or more. The J gene is TRBJ2-7, the V gene TRBV28, with D perhaps matching TRBD1 (5 bases). Per the germline V gene, CDR1 is MDHEN and CDR2 is SYDVKM. This CDR3 region has 14 residues. V lost 5 bases and J lost 4, with 15 bases in between. CDR3 residues: CASSPSPDTYEQYF. Here the CDR3 DNA reads TGTGCCAGCAGTCCCTCCCCGGACACTTACGAGCAGTACTTC.

As concerns this clonotype: A read error is possible here, since a much larger clone lies one base away. This CDR3 fails to terminate in the conserved phenylalanine or tryptophan, so it likely reflects a read error. The V gene is TRBV6-5, the J gene TRBJ1-1; a possible D gene is TRBD1 (5 bases). Between the trimmed V and J ends, which lost 2 bases and 5 bases, there was a span of 15 bases. The CDR3 is 15 amino acids. Germline lookup yields CDR1 MNHEY and CDR2 SVGAGI. In DNA form, the CDR3 reads TGTGCCAGCAGTTACAGTGACCAGGGTAAAACTGAAGCTTTCTGT. Residues: CASSYSDQGKTEAFC.

This clonotype was seen many times. J is TRBJ1-1 and V is TRBV28, with 7 bases lining up with TRBD1. Germline V gives CDR1 MDHEN, CDR2 SYDVKM. The CDR3 extends over 15 amino acids. The V gene end was trimmed by 6 bases and the J gene end by 2 bases; junction bases not matched to a gene: 9. The CDR3 nucleotides are TGTGCCAGCAGCGCACCTGGGACAGTTAACACTGAAGCTTTCTTT. This translates into CASSAPGTVNTEAFF. The full variable domain, in which reference TRBV28 and TRBJ1-1 provide the parts outside the CDR3, is DVKVTQSSRYLVKRTGEKVFLECVQDMDHENMFWYRQDPGLGLRLIYFSYDVKMKEKGDIPEGYSVSREKKERFSLILESASTNQTSMYLCASSAPGTVNTEAFFGQGTRLTVV.

This clonotype turned up a few times. This chain joins TRBV9 and TRBJ2-7, with TRBD2 matching over 13 bases. There are 15 residues in the CDR3. V lost 4 bases to trimming and J lost 4 bases; unmatched junction nucleotides: 5. Germline loops: CDR1 SGDLS, CDR2 YYNGEE. The CDR3 DNA is TGTGCCAGCAGCAAGGGGACTAGCGGGGTATACGAGCAGTACTTC. This translates into CASSKGTSGVYEQYF.